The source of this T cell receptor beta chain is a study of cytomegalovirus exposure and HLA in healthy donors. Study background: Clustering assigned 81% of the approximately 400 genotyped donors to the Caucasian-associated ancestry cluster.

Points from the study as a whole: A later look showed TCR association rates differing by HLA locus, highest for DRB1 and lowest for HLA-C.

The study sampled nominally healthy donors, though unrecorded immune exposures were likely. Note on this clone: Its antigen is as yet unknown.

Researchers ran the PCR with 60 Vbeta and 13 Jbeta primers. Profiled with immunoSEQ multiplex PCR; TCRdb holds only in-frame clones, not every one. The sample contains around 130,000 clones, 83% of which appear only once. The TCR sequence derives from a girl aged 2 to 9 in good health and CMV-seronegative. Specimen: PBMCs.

This chain's CDR3 is CASSGTSANEQFF. The CDR3 nucleotides are TGTGCCAGCAGTGGGACTAGCGCAAATGAGCAGTTCTTC. V and J are TRBV2 and TRBJ2-1, with 9 bases that match TRBD2. J lost 7 bases, V lost 4 bases, and 2 bases had no gene match. Germline V gives CDR1 SNHLY, CDR2 FYNNEI. CDR3 length: 13 amino acids.